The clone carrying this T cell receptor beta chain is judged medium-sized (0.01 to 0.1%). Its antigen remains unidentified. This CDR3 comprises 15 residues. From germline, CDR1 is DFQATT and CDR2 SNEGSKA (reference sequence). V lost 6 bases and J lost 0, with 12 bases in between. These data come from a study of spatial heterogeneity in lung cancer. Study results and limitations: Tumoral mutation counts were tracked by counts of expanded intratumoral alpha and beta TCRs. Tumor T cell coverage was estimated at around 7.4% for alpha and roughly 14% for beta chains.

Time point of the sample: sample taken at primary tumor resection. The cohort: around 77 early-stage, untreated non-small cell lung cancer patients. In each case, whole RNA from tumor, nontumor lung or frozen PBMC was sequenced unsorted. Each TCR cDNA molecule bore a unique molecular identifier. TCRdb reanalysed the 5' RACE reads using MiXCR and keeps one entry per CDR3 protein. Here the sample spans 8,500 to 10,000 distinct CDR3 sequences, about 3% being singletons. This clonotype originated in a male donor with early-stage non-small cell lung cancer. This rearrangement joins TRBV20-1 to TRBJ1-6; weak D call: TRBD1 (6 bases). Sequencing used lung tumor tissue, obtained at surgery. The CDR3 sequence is CSAQKDSSYNSPLHF. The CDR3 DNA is TGCAGTGCCCAGAAGGACAGCTCCTATAATTCACCCCTCCACTTT.